This TCR beta chain was obtained from a study of CXCR3-negative and CXCR3-positive naive CD8 T cells. Findings of the study overall: Greater hydrophobicity was found in TRB CDR3s of CXCR3-positive naive cells than of CXCR3-negative naive cells.

To note about this clonotype: Its antigen is as yet unknown.

Researchers prepared the TRB cDNA libraries using 5' RACE with UMI labels. TCRdb reanalyzed the 5' RACE reads, giving one entry per CDR3 protein sequence and no DNA. This sample's table reports about 26,000 distinct CDR3 sequences. The CDR3 covers 15 residues. CDR1 SEHNR and CDR2 FQNEAQ come from the germline V gene (reference sequence). CD45RO-CCR7+CD27+CD95- marked naive CD8+ T cells. This TCR was sampled from a human donor in good health. Some clones in this sample may be carry-over from other donors' samples. The specimen sequenced was naive CXCR3- CD8+ T cells from blood. Subset meaning: CD45RO-CCR7+CD27+CD95- naive CD8+ T cells lacking CXCR3 (TNR3-). The chain carries TRBV7-9 and TRBJ1-6; TCRdb's D gene call, TRBD1, goes unchecked for lack of DNA. CDR3 loop: CASSLAAGENSPLHF.